This entry lists 32 T cell receptor beta chains sequenced from one sample in a study of CD8 T cells in ankylosing spondylitis. Findings and caveats of the study: A TCR beta motif of 7 or 8 highly homologous variants appeared characteristic of ankylosing spondylitis blood.

Their target antigens are unknown. Via MiXCR, TCRdb re-called the 5' RACE reads, giving one row per CDR3 protein. The table has around 430,000 distinct CDR3 sequences, approximately 17% seen once. The material sequenced was blood, either unsorted or a sorted T cell fraction (not recorded which). These receptors came from a male donor with ankylosing spondylitis.

The DNA for the CDR3 is TGTGCCAGCAGCCTCCGGGGTCTGACTAGCGGGGTGAATGAGCAGTTCTTC. This encodes CASSLRGLTSGVNEQFF. This chain connects TRBV3-1 to TRBJ2-1; TRBD2 aligns across 11 bases. V gave up 4 bases and J gave up 7 bases; unmatched junction bases: 12. The CDR3 consists of 17 residues. The V gene's germline CDR1 is LGHDT and CDR2 YNNKEL (reference sequence).

The table lists this clonotype with a few counts. V is TRBV6-1 and J is TRBJ2-7, with 11 positions matching TRBD2. After removal of 5 bases from V and 2 bases from J, the junction contained 2 bases not matched to a gene. This CDR3 contains 14 residues. The germline V gene encodes CDR1 MNHNS and CDR2 SASEGT. Written as DNA, the CDR3 is TGTGCCAGCAGTCTTAGCGGGAGGGCCTACGAGCAGTACTTC. Protein: CASSLSGRAYEQYF.

The genes are TRBV9 and TRBJ2-1; 7 bases match TRBD1. Trimming removed 0 bases from V and 9 bases from J; junction bases left unmatched: 9. The CDR3 is made up of 15 amino acids. Germline CDR1 reads SGDLS; CDR2 reads YYNGEE. In DNA form, the CDR3 reads TGTGCCAGCAGCGTAGCCCGACAGGGCTCGGGTGAGCAGTTCTTC. This translates into CASSVARQGSGEQFF.

This chain connects TRBV7-9 to TRBJ2-3, with a possible D match to TRBD1 (6 bases). Per the germline V gene, CDR1 is SEHNR and CDR2 is FQNEAQ (reference sequence). This CDR3 is 16 amino acids long. The V end was cut by 4 bases, the J end by 4 bases, with 18 bases between. The CDR3 DNA follows: TGTGCCAGCAGCTACGGACAGCTCTTGACACCAGATACGCAGTATTTT. Its protein is CASSYGQLLTPDTQYF.

This clonotype turned up a few times. The chain links TRBV15 to TRBJ2-1; 7 bases align to TRBD2. CDR1 is LNHNV, CDR2 YYDKDF, per germline (reference sequence). The CDR3 runs 16 residues. V shed 0 bases and J 1 base; nucleotides not matched to a gene: 3. The CDR3 DNA reads TGTGCCACCAGCAGAGAACTAGCGCCATCCTACAATGAGCAGTTCTTC. Encoded protein: CATSRELAPSYNEQFF.

In its sample, this clonotype was seen a few times. This chain uses TRBV7-9 with TRBJ2-3; 8 bases line up with TRBD2. Germline CDR1 and CDR2: SEHNR and FQNEAQ (reference sequence). The CDR3 has 15 amino acids. The ends lost 2 bases at V and 3 bases at J; junction bases unmatched: 4. The CDR3 nucleotides are TGTGCCAGCAGCTTAATAGCGGGGTTTACAGATACGCAGTATTTT. Translated, it gives CASSLIAGFTDTQYF.

V usage is TRBV15 and J usage is TRBJ1-5; D is undetermined. This CDR3 has 13 amino acids. Trimming shortened V by 8 bases and J by 3 bases, and 11 bases separated the two germline ends. Germline V gene data show CDR1 as LNHNV and CDR2 as YYDKDF (reference sequence). In DNA, the CDR3 is TGTGCCACCGGGTGGAAGTTCAATCAGCCCCAGCATTTT. Amino acids: CATGWKFNQPQHF.

The chain is built from TRBV6-1 and TRBJ1-1, with 8 bases matching TRBD1. Germline loops: CDR1 MNHNS, CDR2 SASEGT. CDR3 length: 14 residues. With V trimmed by 5 bases and J by 5 bases, 7 bases remained unmatched. CDR3 protein: CASSPNRGWTEAFF. The CDR3, as DNA: TGTGCCAGCAGTCCAAACAGGGGGTGGACTGAAGCTTTCTTT.

This clonotype was counted only a few times. The chain recombines TRBV3-1 with TRBJ1-5; D unresolved. Germline V gene lookup returns CDR1 LGHDT and CDR2 YNNKEL (reference sequence). This CDR3 is 14 amino acids long. V was cut by 0 bases and J by 7 bases, with 10 bases left in between. The CDR3 sequence: CASSQEVGRQPQHF. CDR3 sequence (DNA): TGTGCCAGCAGCCAAGAGGTTGGGCGGCAGCCCCAGCATTTT.

The chain combines TRBV27 with TRBJ2-7; 8 nucleotides line up with TRBD1. V shed 3 bases and J 2 bases; nucleotides not matched to a gene: 3. CDR1 MNHEY and CDR2 SMNVEV come from the germline V gene (reference sequence). This CDR3 comprises 14 residues. CDR3 in amino acids: CASSLTGVPYEQYF. The CDR3 nucleotides read TGTGCCAGCAGTTTGACAGGGGTGCCCTACGAGCAGTACTTC.

The rearrangement uses TRBV19 and TRBJ1-1; tentatively, D is TRBD1 (6 bases). The CDR3 covers 13 residues. Germline lookup yields CDR1 LNHDA and CDR2 SQIVND (reference sequence). Trimming removed 8 bases from V and 3 bases from J, with 13 bases in between. The CDR3, as DNA: TGTGCCAGTGGGGGATGGACAGACACTGAAGCTTTCTTT. Translated, it gives CASGGWTDTEAFF.

Of note for this clonotype: Relative to the germline gene, one junction end is altered; a read error may explain this. The genes are TRBV28 and TRBJ2-5; 9 bases align to TRBD1. The CDR3 extends over 15 amino acids. The V gene's germline CDR1 is MDHEN and CDR2 SYDVKM. The DNA for the CDR3 is TGCGCCAGCAGTTTATGGGGGACAGGGAAAGTGACCCAGTACTTC. It translates to CASSLWGTGKVTQYF.

The chain joins TRBV20-1 to TRBJ1-1; TRBD1 might be the D (6 bases). The V end was cut by 6 bases, the J end by 1 base, with 15 bases between. Germline V CDR1 and CDR2: DFQATT, SNEGSKA (reference sequence). The CDR3 covers 14 residues. CDR3 protein: CSASGWGANTEAFF. Written as DNA, the CDR3 is TGCAGTGCCTCAGGTTGGGGGGCGAACACTGAAGCTTTCTTT.

V and J are TRBV18 and TRBJ1-4, with D unresolved. Looked up from germline, CDR1 is KGHSH and CDR2 is LQKENI. V gave up 2 bases and J gave up 8 bases, with 9 bases separating them. The CDR3 extends over 13 amino acids. The CDR3 nucleotides read TGTGCCAGCTCACCAATTGGCCGAGAAAAACTGTTTTTT. It is translated as CASSPIGREKLFF.

This chain connects TRBV20-1 to TRBJ2-7, with TRBD2 matching 12 bases. This CDR3 region has 14 residues. The germline V gene has CDR1 DFQATT and CDR2 SNEGSKA (reference sequence). J gave up 4 bases and V 6 bases, and 7 bases lay outside the gene matches. The CDR3 coding sequence is TGCAGTGCGCGAAGACTAGCGGGAGCATACGAGCAGTACTTC. Translated, it gives CSARRLAGAYEQYF.

This clonotype appeared a few times. The rearrangement uses TRBV6-1 and TRBJ2-7; 7 nucleotides align to TRBD1. This CDR3 region has 14 residues. The J segment lost 2 bases and the V segment lost 8 bases, leaving 9 bases of the junction unmatched. Looked up from germline, CDR1 is MNHNS and CDR2 is SASEGT. The CDR3 coding sequence is TGTGCCAGCCACAGGGGCCCCGGGGCCTACGAGCAGTACTTC. It codes for CASHRGPGAYEQYF.

This clonotype was detected a few times. J is TRBJ2-2 and V is TRBV5-1; the match to TRBD2 covers 9 bases. The CDR3 is 16 amino acids. Germline CDR1 is SGHRS and CDR2 is YFSETQ. The J segment lost 6 bases and the V segment lost 1 base, leaving 7 bases of the junction unmatched. This CDR3 is CASSLRASGDSGELFF. The DNA of the CDR3 is TGCGCCAGCAGCTTGAGGGCTAGCGGGGATTCCGGGGAGCTGTTTTTT.

This clonotype was seen only a few times. The chain joins TRBV20-1 to TRBJ1-1; D is possibly TRBD1 (5 bases). The V gene lost 6 bases and the J gene lost 1 base, with 9 bases spanning the gap. The CDR3 has 12 residues. Germline V gene data show CDR1 as DFQATT and CDR2 as SNEGSKA (reference sequence). The CDR3 here is CSAGGANTEAFF. CDR3 DNA: TGCAGTGCAGGTGGGGCGAACACTGAAGCTTTCTTT.

The chain links TRBV6-5 to TRBJ1-2; D may be TRBD1 (5 bases). Germline assignment: CDR1 MNHEY and CDR2 SVGAGI. This CDR3 spans 13 amino acids. Trimming shortened V by 4 bases and J by 9 bases, and 15 bases separated the two germline ends. DNA of the CDR3: TGTGCCAGCAGTTCCGGGACGGCGTATAGCTACACCTTC. Encoded protein: CASSSGTAYSYTF.

This clonotype has more than one count but fewer than ten. The rearrangement links TRBV10-3 to TRBJ2-7, with D tentatively TRBD2 (6 bases). Germline assignment: CDR1 ENHRY and CDR2 SYGVKD. The length of the CDR3 is 13 residues. V lost 6 bases, J lost 7 bases, and 16 bases lay in between. The CDR3 loop is CAISSDYAGEQYF. The DNA of the CDR3 is TGTGCCATCAGCTCGGACTACGCCGGGGAGCAGTACTTC.

This chain uses TRBV9 with TRBJ2-7; 7 bases agree with TRBD1. This CDR3 region has 15 residues. Germline V CDR1 and CDR2: SGDLS, YYNGEE. The ends lost 2 bases at V and 1 base at J; junction bases unmatched: 6. Here the CDR3 DNA reads TGTGCCAGCAGCGTCCGGGACAGCCGATCCTACGAGCAGTACTTC. This encodes CASSVRDSRSYEQYF. Full variable domain (outside the CDR3, taken from reference TRBV9 and TRBJ2-7): DSGVTQTPKHLITATGQRVTLRCSPRSGDLSVYWYQQSLDQGLQFLIQYYNGEERAKGNILERFSAQQFPDLHSELNLSSLELGDSALYFCASSVRDSRSYEQYFGPGTRLTVT.

The chain uses TRBV10-1 and TRBJ2-3; TRBD1 matches at 9 bases. CDR3 length: 16 amino acids. After removal of 2 bases from V and 1 base from J, the junction contained 4 bases not matched to a gene. From germline, CDR1 is WNHNN and CDR2 SYGVQD (reference sequence). This CDR3 reads CASSEPRTGGTDTQYF. DNA of the CDR3: TGCGCCAGCAGTGAGCCCAGGACAGGGGGCACAGATACGCAGTATTTT.

Comment on this clonotype: The junction departs from the called germline gene at one end, perhaps through a read error. The chain carries TRBV4-2 and TRBJ2-7, with no clear D. Germline CDR1 reads LGHNA; CDR2 reads YNFKEQ. This CDR3 spans 15 amino acids. CDR3 protein: CASSQPSRGSNEQYF. The CDR3 region has the DNA TGTGCCAGCAGCCAACCTTCTCGTGGCTCCAACGAGCAGTACTTC.

This clonotype showed up just a few times. This rearrangement joins TRBV20-1 to TRBJ1-6, with TRBD1 matching 10 bases. V shed 5 bases, J shed 7 bases, and the junction held 11 bases outside the gene matches. The germline CDR1 and CDR2 sequences are DFQATT and SNEGSKA (reference sequence). The CDR3 covers 16 residues. The CDR3 spells CSAVDYGQGVNSPLHF. CDR3 coding DNA: TGCAGTGCTGTTGATTATGGACAGGGGGTCAATTCACCCCTCCACTTT.

In its sample, this clonotype was seen a few times. The V and J genes are TRBV12-3 or TRBV12-4 and TRBJ2-5; D unresolved. The CDR3 length is 13 residues. Trimming took off 4 bases at V and 3 bases at J, with 9 bases between the two ends. The CDR3 region is CASSYSMKETQYF. DNA of the CDR3: TGTGCCAGCAGTTATTCCATGAAAGAGACCCAGTACTTC.

This clonotype showed up just once. The CDR3 sequence: CSARDPGQSVNEQFF. CDR3 DNA sequence: TGCAGTGCTAGAGACCCGGGACAGTCGGTCAATGAGCAGTTCTTC. The chain couples TRBV20-1 to TRBJ2-1, with 7 bases that match TRBD1. With 0 bases clipped from V and 6 bases from J, the junction kept 8 bases outside the gene matches. Germline V gene lookup returns CDR1 DFQATT and CDR2 SNEGSKA (reference sequence). The CDR3 is 15 amino acids.

Turning to this clonotype: The junction and the germline gene differ at one end; a read error may be behind it. The chain carries TRBV5-5 and TRBJ2-1; 10 bases align to TRBD2. CDR3 length: 14 residues. CDR1 and CDR2 from the germline V gene are SGHKS and YYEKEE (reference sequence). The CDR3 protein is CVSSPGTSDLEQFF. The CDR3, as DNA: TGTGTCAGCAGTCCTGGGACTAGCGACCTTGAGCAGTTCTTC.

This clonotype has more than one count but fewer than ten. The rearrangement links TRBV10-3 to TRBJ1-6; maybe TRBD1 (5 bases). V gave up 5 bases and J gave up 10 bases, with 15 bases separating them. Germline V CDR1 and CDR2: ENHRY, SYGVKD. The CDR3 covers 14 residues. The CDR3: CAISQAGRVSPLHF. CDR3 DNA sequence: TGTGCCATCAGTCAAGCGGGCAGGGTCTCACCCCTCCACTTT.

The chain carries TRBV12-3 or TRBV12-4 and TRBJ2-1; 9 nucleotides line up with TRBD2. Losses at the gene ends were 2 bases for V and 5 bases for J; bases not matched to a gene: 4. The CDR3 is made up of 15 amino acids. In DNA form, the CDR3 reads TGTGCCAGCAGTTTATTGGGACTAGCTGACAATGAGCAGTTCTTC. The encoded protein is CASSLLGLADNEQFF.

The sample holds a few counts of this clonotype. The gene calls are TRBV30 and TRBJ2-7; a weak D match, TRBD1 (5 bases). Looked up from germline, CDR1 is GTSNPN and CDR2 is SVGIG (reference sequence). Trimming removed 0 bases at V and 1 base at J, with 13 bases between. The CDR3 is 15 amino acids. The CDR3 sequence: CAWSVLGRVSYEQYF. The CDR3 DNA reads as TGTGCCTGGAGTGTACTGGGCAGGGTTTCCTACGAGCAGTACTTC.

V usage is TRBV27 and J usage is TRBJ2-3, with D possibly being TRBD1 (6 bases). The V gene lost 8 bases and the J gene lost 7 bases, with 19 bases spanning the gap. The CDR3 sequence is 14 residues long. Germline-derived CDR1 and CDR2 are MNHEY and SMNVEV (reference sequence). CDR3 sequence: CASGALTRGNTQYF. CDR3 bases: TGTGCCAGCGGGGCTTTAACAAGGGGGAATACGCAGTATTTT.

The chain links TRBV27 to TRBJ1-1; 8 positions agree with TRBD1. V trimming: 5 bases; J trimming: 8 bases; junction bases outside the gene matches: 10. The length of the CDR3 is 14 residues. Germline V gives CDR1 MNHEY, CDR2 SMNVEV (reference sequence). CDR3 coding DNA: TGTGCCAGCAGTCGCGGACAGGGAGGGGCAGAAGCTTTCTTT. Amino acids: CASSRGQGGAEAFF.